This paragraph reports one T cell receptor (beta chain). The table came from immunoSEQ multiplex PCR; TCRdb's copy has only in-frame clones and leaves some out. The table lists approximately 440,000 clones, around 88% of them singletons, with around 12% in the top ten. This record belongs to a study of blood T cell repertoires in COVID-19. Germline V CDR1 and CDR2: SGHTA, FQGNSA. V gave up 2 bases and J gave up 1 base, with 11 bases separating them. The CDR3 contains 15 residues. This receptor was taken from a woman aged 50 to 60 with COVID-19, enrolled during active disease. This sequence joins TRBV7-2 and TRBJ1-1; D possibly corresponds to TRBD1 (5 bases). The material sequenced was peripheral blood. As DNA, the CDR3 is TGTGCCAGCAGCTTACCCCTAACAGGGAACACTGAAGCTTTCTTT. The encoded protein is CASSLPLTGNTEAFF.